This is a list of T cell receptor beta chains from one sample in a study of blood T cell repertoires in COVID-19. Only in-frame clones appear in the TCRdb table, and some are missing; sequencing was by immunoSEQ multiplex PCR. The sample yields about 290,000 clones, under 90% seen once. Sequences were obtained from PBMCs or T cells enriched from blood (not recorded which). These receptors originate from a woman aged 40 to 49 who had recovered from COVID-19. Both conserved end residues are part of each CDR3. A D gene is named only where the DNA matches it firmly. Clone size appears in some rows only: once, few, many, or a class for an expanded clone.

d_call	j_call	clone_size	v_call	cdr3_nt	cdr3_aa
TRBD1	TRBJ1-2	NA	TRBV18	TGTGCCAGCTCACCACAAGGGACAGGCCGCGCGTACTATGGCTACACCTTC	CASSPQGTGRAYYGYTF
TRBD1	TRBJ2-7	once	TRBV5-1	TGCGCCAGCAGCGGGACAGGGCGCTACGAGCAGTACTTC	CASSGTGRYEQYF
TRBD2	TRBJ2-2	NA	TRBV10-3	TGTGCCATCAGTGACCCACTAGCGGGAGTCCCCGGGGAGCTGTTTTTT	CAISDPLAGVPGELFF
TRBD2	TRBJ2-1	NA	TRBV24-1	TGTGCCACCAGTGATGCAGGAGCGGGGGGGCCCAACTACAATGAGCAGTTCTTC	CATSDAGAGGPNYNEQFF
TRBD1	TRBJ1-4	NA	TRBV28	TGTGCCAGCAGTTTAGCCGGGACAGAGGATGAAAAACTGTTTTTT	CASSLAGTEDEKLFF
TRBD1	TRBJ1-1	NA	TRBV5-1	TGCGCCAGCAGCTTGGCACAGGGGAAGAACACTGAAGCTTTCTTT	CASSLAQGKNTEAFF
TRBD1	TRBJ1-5	NA	TRBV28	TGTGCCAGCAGTTTATTGGTCTGGACAGGGTTGGTCTTCAATCAGCCCCAGCATTTT	CASSLLVWTGLVFNQPQHF
TRBD1	TRBJ1-3	NA	TRBV9	TGTGCCAGCAGCGCTGGACAGGTCCTCTCTGGAAACACCATATATTTT	CASSAGQVLSGNTIYF
NA	TRBJ2-1	NA	TRBV5-4	TGTGCCAGCAGCTTGGGTGGACATACCAGAGATGAGCAGTTCTTC	CASSLGGHTRDEQFF
NA	TRBJ2-1	few	TRBV3-1/TRBV3-2	TGTGCCAGCAGCCAACCCGGGACACAAGACTACAATGAGCAGTTCTTC	CASSQPGTQDYNEQFF
NA	TRBJ2-3	NA	TRBV5-1	TGCGCCAGCAGCAACGGACAGACGGACACAGATACGCAGTATTTT	CASSNGQTDTDTQYF
TRBD1	TRBJ1-1	few	TRBV9	TGTGCCAGCAGTCCGGGACAGGGAAACACTGAAGCTTTCTTT	CASSPGQGNTEAFF
NA	TRBJ1-1	NA	TRBV28	TGTGCCAGCAGTTCCTTTGGGAGGGGGAACACTGAAGCTTTCTTT	CASSSFGRGNTEAFF
NA	TRBJ2-7	NA	TRBV27	TGTGCCAGCAGTTTATCACAATTGGGGGCGAGCTCCTACGAGCAGTACTTC	CASSLSQLGASSYEQYF
TRBD1	TRBJ1-6	few	TRBV2	TGTGCCAGCACCGTGGGCGGGACAGCTTCACCCCTCCACTTT	CASTVGGTASPLHF
NA	TRBJ1-2	NA	TRBV24-1	TGTGCCACCAGTGACGCTAACTATGGCTACACCTTC	CATSDANYGYTF
NA	TRBJ2-1	NA	TRBV2	TGTGCCAGCACCTCAATGATCGGTTATGAGCAGTTCTTC	CASTSMIGYEQFF
TRBD1	TRBJ2-1	NA	TRBV10-3	TGTGCCATCAGTGTGGGGGACAGAAACAATGAGCAGTTCTTC	CAISVGDRNNEQFF
NA	TRBJ2-5	NA	TRBV27	TGTGCCAGCGGGTCTGGGGGCGTCGGTCCCCAGTACTTC	CASGSGGVGPQYF
NA	TRBJ2-3	once	TRBV24-1	TGTGCCACCAGTGCCCAAGGAGCCACAGATACGCAGTATTTT	CATSAQGATDTQYF
TRBD1	TRBJ1-2	NA	TRBV7-9	TGTGCCAGCAGCCGGACAGGGGGCGCTTCTGGCTACACCTTC	CASSRTGGASGYTF
TRBD1	TRBJ1-2	NA	TRBV18	TGTGCCAGCTCACCAGGGACAGGGGGCGAAGGCTACACCTTC	CASSPGTGGEGYTF
TRBD2	TRBJ2-3	once	TRBV4-3	TGCGCCAGCAGCCAAGAAAGCTCCGCTAGCGGGAGCACAGATACGCAGTATTTT	CASSQESSASGSTDTQYF
NA	TRBJ1-1	NA	TRBV2	TGTGCCAGCACTCGGGAGCCCAGGGGAGGGTACACTGAAGCTTTCTTT	CASTREPRGGYTEAFF
TRBD1	TRBJ2-2	NA	TRBV24-1	TGTGCCACCAGTGACTCACCGGGACAGGGTAACACCGGGGAGCTGTTTTTT	CATSDSPGQGNTGELFF
TRBD1	TRBJ2-5	few	TRBV6-1	TGTGCCAGCAGTGAGGGACAGGGGTTTCAAGAGACCCAGTACTTC	CASSEGQGFQETQYF
NA	TRBJ1-1	NA	TRBV9	TGTGCCAGCAGCGTAGGTGACAGGTTGAACACTGAAGCTTTCTTT	CASSVGDRLNTEAFF
TRBD1	TRBJ1-2	NA	TRBV2	TGTGCCAGCAGTGACAGGACAGGGGGAAAGGAGGGCTACACCTTC	CASSDRTGGKEGYTF
TRBD1	TRBJ1-6	NA	TRBV10-3	TGTGCCATCAGTGACGGGACAGGGGATACACCCCTCCACTTT	CAISDGTGDTPLHF
NA	TRBJ1-3	once	TRBV6-5	TGTGCCAGCAGTTACGACTTTTTGGGTGGAAACACCATATATTTT	CASSYDFLGGNTIYF
NA	TRBJ1-1	NA	TRBV7-3	TGTGCCAGCAGCCCCCGGGGAGGCGCGAACACTGAAGCTTTCTTT	CASSPRGGANTEAFF
NA	TRBJ1-2	NA	TRBV6-1	TGTGCCAGCAGTGGGTTACAGGGAAGAAGGCGGAGTGGCTACACCTTC	CASSGLQGRRRSGYTF